This T cell receptor beta chain was identified during a study of blood T cell repertoires in COVID-19. Background on the study: The origin of the acute and convalescent COVID-19 samples was the United States, Italy and Spain.

Trimming pared 2 bases from V and 0 bases from J, leaving 13 bases between. The germline CDR1 and CDR2 sequences are MNHNS and SASEGT. There are 16 residues in the CDR3. Only in-frame clones appear in the TCRdb table, and some are missing; sequencing was by immunoSEQ multiplex PCR. This table has roughly 85,000 clones, 86% appearing once. This TCR was sampled from a man aged 50 or older with active or convalescent COVID-19. This sequence joins TRBV6-1 and TRBJ1-1, with D possibly being TRBD1 (5 bases). The material sequenced was peripheral blood. CDR3 residues: CASSELQTAMNTEAFF. The CDR3 DNA is TGTGCCAGCAGTGAATTACAGACAGCAATGAACACTGAAGCTTTCTTT.